This entry lists 18 T cell receptor beta chains sequenced from one sample in a study of shared clonotypes between healthy human individuals. Here immunoSEQ multiplex PCR was the method, and the copy in TCRdb shows in-frame clones only, minus some. Here the sample spans 2 million to 3 million clones, over 85% being singletons. Source material: naive CD4+ T cells from PBMCs. Indicated subset: CD45RA+ positively selected. These receptors were obtained from a man aged 18 to 30 in good health. Some clones in this sample may be carry-over from other donors' samples.

This chain links TRBV18 with TRBJ2-1; 8 nucleotides match TRBD2. This CDR3 comprises 16 residues. Germline V gene lookup returns CDR1 KGHSH and CDR2 LQKENI. The V gene end was trimmed by 2 bases and the J gene end by 9 bases; junction bases not matched to a gene: 12. CDR3 nucleotides: TGTGCCAGCTCACCAGCTACCGATGGACTAGCCCTTGAGCAGTTCTTC. Its translation: CASSPATDGLALEQFF.

CDR3 protein: CASRNLGQTYEQYF. In DNA, the CDR3 is TGTGCCAGCAGAAACCTTGGACAGACGTACGAGCAGTACTTC. J is TRBJ2-7 and V is TRBV28; possible D gene TRBD1, 6 bases. Germline V CDR1 and CDR2: MDHEN, SYDVKM. The V end was cut by 6 bases, the J end by 4 bases, with 16 bases between. This CDR3 is 14 amino acids long.

DNA of the CDR3: TGTGCCAGCAGCCTTCTCGGGTCCCATCTTACCGGGGAGCTGTTTTTT. Amino acid sequence: CASSLLGSHLTGELFF. The chain joins TRBV7-3 to TRBJ2-2; no definite D call. Germline assignment: CDR1 SGHTA and CDR2 FQGTGA. The CDR3 is made up of 16 amino acids. V lost 5 bases, J lost 5 bases, and 18 bases lay in between.

On this clone itself: The same CDR3 arises from other DNA sequences in this sample as well. The V and J genes are TRBV18 and TRBJ2-5, with D possibly called TRBD1 or TRBD2 (5 bases each). V was cut by 6 bases and J by 1 base, with 12 bases left in between. The CDR3 sequence is 14 residues long. The germline V gene encodes CDR1 KGHSH and CDR2 LQKENI. CDR3 sequence (DNA): TGTGCCAGCTCGCAAGGGACGGGCCAAGAGACCCAGTACTTC. Its translation: CASSQGTGQETQYF.

In the case of this clone: Distinct nucleotide sequences in the sample also encode this CDR3. This chain joins TRBV7-2 and TRBJ2-5, with 9 bases that match TRBD1. The length of the CDR3 is 15 residues. Per the germline V gene, CDR1 is SGHTA and CDR2 is FQGNSA. Losses at the gene ends were 5 bases for V and 5 bases for J; bases not matched to a gene: 9. DNA for the CDR3: TGTGCCAGCAGCCTAGAACAGGGGGCATGGGAGACCCAGTACTTC. Protein product: CASSLEQGAWETQYF.

This clone was seen a few times. The V and J genes are TRBV27 and TRBJ1-2, with a weak D call TRBD1 (5 bases). The length of the CDR3 is 10 residues. Germline V gene lookup returns CDR1 MNHEY and CDR2 SMNVEV (reference sequence). The CDR3 reads CEAGDYGYTF. The CDR3 DNA reads as TGTGAGGCGGGGGACTATGGCTACACCTTC.

V usage is TRBV19 and J usage is TRBJ1-5; 10 nucleotides align to TRBD1. CDR1 is LNHDA, CDR2 SQIVND, per germline (reference sequence). J gave up 6 bases and V 7 bases, and 9 bases lay outside the gene matches. The CDR3 contains 15 residues. CDR3 loop: CASKSGQGSRQPQHF. For the CDR3, the DNA is TGTGCCAGTAAATCGGGACAGGGGTCTCGTCAGCCCCAGCATTTT.

The chain joins TRBV28 to TRBJ1-2; 7 nucleotides match TRBD1. The V and J ends lost 6 bases and 8 bases, in that order; junction bases with no gene match: 9. The CDR3 extends over 13 amino acids. Germline CDR1 reads MDHEN; CDR2 reads SYDVKM. The DNA for the CDR3 is TGTGCCAGCAGAGACCCGACAGGGACCGGCTACACCTTC. It yields the protein CASRDPTGTGYTF.

The rearrangement links TRBV27 to TRBJ2-3; D gene unclear. In germline, CDR1 is MNHEY, CDR2 SMNVEV (reference sequence). The germline V and J ends were trimmed by 3 bases and 1 base, with 17 bases remaining between them. The CDR3 has 17 amino acids. CDR3 protein: CASSFAIRAARTDTQYF. Written as DNA, the CDR3 is TGTGCCAGCAGTTTCGCTATCCGGGCGGCCCGCACAGATACGCAGTATTTT.

This clone showed up just once. This chain connects TRBV27 to TRBJ2-2; D might be TRBD1 (6 bases). Germline assignment: CDR1 MNHEY and CDR2 SMNVEV (reference sequence). V gave up 4 bases and J gave up 7 bases, with 19 bases separating them. The CDR3 is made up of 16 amino acids. DNA for the CDR3: TGTGCCAGCAGTTCTATTTATCCAGGGGCCGGCGGGGAGCTGTTTTTT. Translating it yields CASSSIYPGAGGELFF.

This chain uses TRBV4-3 with TRBJ2-1, with 9 bases lining up with TRBD2. The junction had 5 bases not matched to a gene; V was cut back by 5 bases and J by 0 bases. Germline CDR1 and CDR2: LGHNA and YSLEER. The CDR3 consists of 16 residues. Written as DNA, the CDR3 is TGCGCCAGCAGCGCGCGTAGCGGGAGCTCCTACAATGAGCAGTTCTTC. It is translated as CASSARSGSSYNEQFF.

Regarding this clone: Additional DNA sequences in this sample encode the identical CDR3. The chain links TRBV2 to TRBJ1-2; D remains ambiguous. This CDR3 has 12 amino acids. CDR1 is SNHLY, CDR2 FYNNEI, per germline. Deletions cut 4 bases from V and 4 bases from J, with 7 bases between. Here the CDR3 DNA reads TGTGCCAGCAGTGGGCAGAGCTATGGCTACACCTTC. This encodes CASSGQSYGYTF. Filled out from reference TRBV2 and TRBJ1-2, the complete variable domain reads EPEVTQTPSHQVTQMGQEVILRCVPISNHLYFYWYRQILGQKVEFLVSFYNNEISEKSEIFDDQFSVERPDGSNFTLKIRSTKLEDSAMYFCASSGQSYGYTFGSGTRLTVV.

This chain joins TRBV7-2 and TRBJ2-5; 11 bases align to TRBD2. Germline CDR1 is SGHTA and CDR2 is FQGNSA. J was trimmed by 5 bases and V by 3 bases; bases with no gene match: 11. This CDR3 spans 17 amino acids. CDR3 nucleotides: TGTGCCAGCAGCTTGGCTAGCGGGAGGTGGGAATCGGAGACCCAGTACTTC. It is translated as CASSLASGRWESETQYF.

The V and J genes are TRBV10-3 and TRBJ2-1; 9 nucleotides match TRBD2. Germline V lookup: CDR1 ENHRY, CDR2 SYGVKD. The V segment lost 3 bases and the J segment 4 bases; nucleotides outside the gene matches: 13. The CDR3 consists of 18 residues. CDR3 in amino acids: CAISDSTGSGSSYNEQFF. For the CDR3, the DNA is TGTGCCATCAGTGACTCGACTGGTAGCGGGAGCAGTTACAATGAGCAGTTCTTC.

Here the CDR3 reads CASSLVGSGVYGYTF. The CDR3 region has the DNA TGCGCCAGCAGCTTGGTTGGCTCAGGGGTCTATGGCTACACCTTC. The chain employs TRBV5-1 and TRBJ1-2; TRBD1 might be the D (6 bases). The V end was cut by 0 bases, the J end by 4 bases, with 13 bases between. The germline CDR1 and CDR2 sequences are SGHRS and YFSETQ. The CDR3 extends over 15 amino acids.

V and J are TRBV6-1 and TRBJ1-1; the D is unclear. V lost 2 bases, J lost 2 bases, and 3 bases lay in between. This CDR3 is built from 12 residues. CDR1 MNHNS and CDR2 SASEGT come from the germline V gene. The CDR3 DNA reads as TGTGCCAGCAGTGAATCAAACACTGAAGCTTTCTTT. Amino acid sequence: CASSESNTEAFF.

The V gene is TRBV28, the J gene TRBJ1-2; the D is unclear. The germline V gene has CDR1 MDHEN and CDR2 SYDVKM. The CDR3 is made up of 14 amino acids. Between the trimmed V and J ends, which lost 6 bases and 3 bases, there was a span of 14 bases. CDR3 in amino acids: CASRTNSGHYGYTF. For the CDR3, the DNA is TGTGCCAGCAGAACAAACTCAGGCCACTATGGCTACACCTTC.

The chain has TRBV27 and TRBJ2-7; D possibly uses TRBD1 or TRBD2 (5 bases each). The CDR3 spans 16 residues. V lost 1 base, J lost 0 bases, and 13 bases lay in between. The germline CDR1 and CDR2 sequences are MNHEY and SMNVEV (reference sequence). The chain's CDR3 is CASSLYLGARSYEQYF. The CDR3 DNA is TGTGCCAGCAGTTTATATCTCGGGGCCCGCTCCTACGAGCAGTACTTC.